These T cell receptor beta chains were read from a single sample in a study of OX40 agonist ivuxolimab in advanced cancers. Data came from immunoSEQ multiplex PCR; TCRdb stores just in-frame clones and leaves some out. The sample includes roughly 93,000 clones, under 85% of them seen just once. Sequenced material: CD4+ or CD8+ T cells sorted from blood, taken in a trial of the OX40 agonist ivuxolimab. These receptor sequences come from an adult with an advanced solid tumor such as melanoma, head and neck, liver or kidney cancer. Each CDR3 is given with its conserved first and last residue. A D gene is named only where the DNA matches it firmly. Part of the rows lack a size; the others show once, few, many or a class for expanded clones.

DNA: TGTGCCAGCAGCTTAGCCGCCGGGACTAGAAGCTACGAGCAGTACTTC
CDR3: CASSLAAGTRSYEQYF
size: -
J: TRBJ2-7
V: TRBV7-2
D: TRBD2

DNA: TGTGCCAGCAGTTACTACCAGGAGCAAAACTATGGCTACACCTTC
CDR3: CASSYYQEQNYGYTF
size: -
J: TRBJ1-2
V: TRBV6-5
D: -

DNA: TGTGCCAGCAGCTCGGGACTAGCGGGAGAGGCCGGGGAGCTGTTTTTT
CDR3: CASSSGLAGEAGELFF
size: -
J: TRBJ2-2
V: TRBV7-6
D: TRBD2

DNA: TGTGCCAGCAGCCAATCCGGGACAGGGGGGTACGAGCAGTACTTC
CDR3: CASSQSGTGGYEQYF
size: -
J: TRBJ2-7
V: TRBV5-4
D: TRBD1

DNA: TGTGCCTGGCGGCTAGCGGGGGGACGCGCGAACACCGGGGAGCTGTTTTTT
CDR3: CAWRLAGGRANTGELFF
size: -
J: TRBJ2-2
V: TRBV30
D: TRBD2

DNA: TGCGCCAGCAGTTCCCTCCAGGGACTAGCCGAAGAGACCCAGTACTTC
CDR3: CASSSLQGLAEETQYF
size: few
J: TRBJ2-5
V: TRBV23-1
D: TRBD2

DNA: TGTGCCACAAGGCGCCTCTATGGCTACACCTTC
CDR3: CATRRLYGYTF
size: -
J: TRBJ1-2
V: TRBV7-6
D: -

DNA: TGTGCCAGCAGCCGACGGGGGTTTGCGCAGTATTTT
CDR3: CASSRRGFAQYF
size: -
J: TRBJ2-3
V: TRBV5-6
D: -

DNA: TGTGCCAGCTCGGCACAGGGTTCCTACGAGCAGTACTTC
CDR3: CASSAQGSYEQYF
size: -
J: TRBJ2-7
V: TRBV18
D: -

DNA: TGCAGTGCTAGCAACGCGGAGACCCAGTACTTC
CDR3: CSASNAETQYF
size: -
J: TRBJ2-5
V: TRBV20-1
D: -

DNA: TGCAGCGTTGAATTTGAGACAACGTACGGACTGATCGATGAGCAGTTCTTC
CDR3: CSVEFETTYGLIDEQFF
size: -
J: TRBJ2-1
V: TRBV29-1
D: -

DNA: TGTGCCACCAGCAGGGGGGGTAGTCCTGAAGCTTTCTTT
CDR3: CATSRGGSPEAFF
size: -
J: TRBJ1-1
V: TRBV15
D: -

DNA: TGTGCCAGCAGCCGAGACAGGGTTTCCGAGCAGTACTTC
CDR3: CASSRDRVSEQYF
size: few
J: TRBJ2-7
V: TRBV7-2
D: TRBD1

DNA: TGTGCCAGCAGTTACAGGGGGCGCGCTTACGAGCAGTACTTC
CDR3: CASSYRGRAYEQYF
size: -
J: TRBJ2-7
V: TRBV6-5
D: TRBD1

DNA: TGCAGCGTTGTTATTGGGGCCAACGTCCTGACTTTC
CDR3: CSVVIGANVLTF
size: -
J: TRBJ2-6
V: TRBV29-1
D: -

DNA: TGTGCCAGCAGCTTAGGACAGGGATACAATCAGCCCCAGCATTTT
CDR3: CASSLGQGYNQPQHF
size: -
J: TRBJ1-5
V: TRBV7-9
D: TRBD1

DNA: TGTGCCAGCAGTGAAGAGAGGGGAAAGGCTGAAGCTTTCTTT
CDR3: CASSEERGKAEAFF
size: -
J: TRBJ1-1
V: TRBV6-1
D: -

DNA: TGTGCCAGCCGTGGGGGCTACGAGCAGTACTTC
CDR3: CASRGGYEQYF
size: -
J: TRBJ2-7
V: TRBV6-1
D: -

DNA: TGTGCCAGCAGCCCCCTACAGGGGAGGGGCACTGAAGCTTTCTTT
CDR3: CASSPLQGRGTEAFF
size: -
J: TRBJ1-1
V: TRBV9
D: TRBD1

DNA: TGTGCCAGCAGCTTACGGACAGGGGCCCACGAGCAGTACTTC
CDR3: CASSLRTGAHEQYF
size: -
J: TRBJ2-7
V: TRBV7-9
D: TRBD1